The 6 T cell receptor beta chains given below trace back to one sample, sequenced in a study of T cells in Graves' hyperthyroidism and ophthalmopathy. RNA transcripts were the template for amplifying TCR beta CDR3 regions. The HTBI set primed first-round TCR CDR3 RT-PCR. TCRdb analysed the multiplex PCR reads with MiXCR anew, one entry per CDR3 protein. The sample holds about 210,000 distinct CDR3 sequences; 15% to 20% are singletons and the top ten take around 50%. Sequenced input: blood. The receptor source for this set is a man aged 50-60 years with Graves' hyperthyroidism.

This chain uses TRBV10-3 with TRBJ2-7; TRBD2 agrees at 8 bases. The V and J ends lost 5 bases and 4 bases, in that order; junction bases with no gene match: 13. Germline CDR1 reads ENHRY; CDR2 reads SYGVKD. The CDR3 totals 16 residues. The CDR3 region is CAISLTTAGGPYEQYF. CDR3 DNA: TGTGCCATCAGTTTAACCACGGCGGGAGGCCCATACGAGCAGTACTTC.

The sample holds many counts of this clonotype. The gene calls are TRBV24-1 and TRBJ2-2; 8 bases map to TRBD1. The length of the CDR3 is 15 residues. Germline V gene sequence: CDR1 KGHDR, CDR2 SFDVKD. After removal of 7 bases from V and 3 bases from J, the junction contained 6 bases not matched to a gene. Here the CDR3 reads CATSEPGQDTGELFF. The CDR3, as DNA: TGTGCCACCAGCGAACCGGGACAGGACACCGGGGAGCTGTTTTTT.

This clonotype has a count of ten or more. The CDR3 loop is CASSRTGTSGYTF. DNA of the CDR3: TGTGCCAGCAGTAGAACCGGGACCAGCGGCTACACCTTC. This chain connects TRBV28 to TRBJ1-2; D possibly corresponds to TRBD1 (5 bases). The V gene's germline CDR1 is MDHEN and CDR2 SYDVKM. V was trimmed by 5 bases and J by 8 bases, leaving 15 bases between them. The CDR3 loop spans 13 amino acids.

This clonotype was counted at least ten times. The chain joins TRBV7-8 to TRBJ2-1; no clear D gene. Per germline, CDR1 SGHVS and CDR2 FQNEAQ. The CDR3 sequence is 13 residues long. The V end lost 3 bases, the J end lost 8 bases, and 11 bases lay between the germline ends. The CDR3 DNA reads TGTGCCAGCAGCTTCTCTAACCGGGATGAGCAGTTCTTC. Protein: CASSFSNRDEQFF.

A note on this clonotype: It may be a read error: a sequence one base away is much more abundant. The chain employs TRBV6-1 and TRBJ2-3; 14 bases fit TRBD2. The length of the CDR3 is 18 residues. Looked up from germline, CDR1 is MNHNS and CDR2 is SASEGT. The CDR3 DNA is TGTGCCAGCAGACCATTGACTAGCGGGAGGGCGGGCACAGATATGCAGTATTTT. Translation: CASRPLTSGRAGTDMQYF.

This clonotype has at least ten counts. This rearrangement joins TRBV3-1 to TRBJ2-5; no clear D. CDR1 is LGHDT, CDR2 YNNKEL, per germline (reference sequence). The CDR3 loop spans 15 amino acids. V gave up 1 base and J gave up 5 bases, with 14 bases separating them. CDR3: CASSQGSYSSETQYF. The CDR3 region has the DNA TGTGCCAGCAGCCAAGGTTCTTATTCCTCGGAGACCCAGTACTTC.